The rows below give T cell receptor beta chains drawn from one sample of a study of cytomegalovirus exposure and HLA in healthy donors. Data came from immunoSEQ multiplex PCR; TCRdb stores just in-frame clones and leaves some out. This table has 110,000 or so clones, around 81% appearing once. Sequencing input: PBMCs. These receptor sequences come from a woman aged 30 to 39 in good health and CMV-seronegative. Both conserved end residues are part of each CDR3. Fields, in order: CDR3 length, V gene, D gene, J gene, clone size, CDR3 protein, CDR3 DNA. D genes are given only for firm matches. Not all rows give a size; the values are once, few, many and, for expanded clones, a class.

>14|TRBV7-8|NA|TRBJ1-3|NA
CASSISNGGNTIYF
TGTGCCAGCAGCATCTCCAACGGGGGAAACACCATATATTTT
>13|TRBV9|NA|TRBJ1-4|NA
CASSRGADEKLFF
TGTGCCAGCAGCCGGGGGGCCGATGAAAAACTGTTTTTT
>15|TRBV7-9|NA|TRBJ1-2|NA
CASSSSKQGSAGYTF
TGTGCCAGCAGCTCCTCCAAACAGGGATCAGCTGGCTACACCTTC
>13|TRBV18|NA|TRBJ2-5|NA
CASSFAGGETQYF
TGTGCCAGCTCCTTCGCGGGCGGTGAGACCCAGTACTTC
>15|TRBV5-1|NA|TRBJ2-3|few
CASSLGVLNKDTQYF
TGCGCCAGCAGCTTGGGTGTCTTAAACAAAGATACGCAGTATTTT
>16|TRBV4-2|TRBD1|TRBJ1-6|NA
CASSQDPGGAGSPLHF
TGTGCCAGCAGCCAAGACCCAGGGGGCGCCGGTTCACCCCTCCACTTT
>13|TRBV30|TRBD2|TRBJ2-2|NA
CATAGMSTGELFF
TGTGCCACAGCGGGGATGAGCACCGGGGAGCTGTTTTTT
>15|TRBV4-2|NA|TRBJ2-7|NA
CASSQDLGDFYEQYF
TGTGCCAGCAGCCAAGACCTAGGGGACTTCTACGAGCAGTACTTC
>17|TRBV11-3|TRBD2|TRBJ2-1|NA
CASSLEGTSGSYNEQFF
TGTGCCAGCAGCTTAGAGGGGACTAGCGGGAGTTACAATGAGCAGTTCTTC
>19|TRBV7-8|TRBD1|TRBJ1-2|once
CASSLRVGIGQARNYGYTF
TGTGCCAGCAGCTTACGGGTTGGGATAGGACAGGCACGAAACTATGGCTACACCTTC
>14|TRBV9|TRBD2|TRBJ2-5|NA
CASSGGLVGETQYF
TGTGCCAGCAGCGGGGGACTAGTCGGTGAGACCCAGTACTTC
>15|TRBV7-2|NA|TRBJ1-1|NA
CASTFIITTNTEAFF
TGTGCCAGCACCTTTATTATCACTACGAACACTGAAGCTTTCTTT
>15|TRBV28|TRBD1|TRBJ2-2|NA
CASRTRGFGTGELFF
TGTGCCAGCAGGACCAGGGGGTTCGGCACCGGGGAGCTGTTTTTT
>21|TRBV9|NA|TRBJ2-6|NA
CASSVATGSVGPPSGANVLTF
TGTGCCAGTAGCGTAGCTACAGGGAGTGTTGGTCCCCCCTCTGGGGCCAACGTCCTGACTTTC
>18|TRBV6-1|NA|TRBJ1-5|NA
CASSEALPAGHSNQPQHF
TGTGCCAGCAGTGAAGCGCTTCCGGCAGGCCATAGCAATCAGCCCCAGCATTTT
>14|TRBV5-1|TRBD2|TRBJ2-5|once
CASSLAGEQETQYF
TGCGCCAGCAGCTTAGCGGGGGAGCAAGAGACCCAGTACTTC
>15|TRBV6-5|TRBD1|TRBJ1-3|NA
CASSSPSGGSNTIYF
TGTGCCAGCAGTTCCCCTTCAGGGGGTTCAAACACCATATATTTT
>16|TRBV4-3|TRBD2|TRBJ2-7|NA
CASSQALLAGAYEQYF
TGCGCCAGCAGCCAGGCGCTACTAGCGGGAGCTTACGAGCAGTACTTC
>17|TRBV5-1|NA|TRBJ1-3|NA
CASSLAMDSGSGNTIYF
TGCGCCAGCAGCTTGGCGATGGACAGCGGTTCTGGAAACACCATATATTTT
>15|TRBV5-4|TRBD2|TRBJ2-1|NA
CASSPLADFYNEQFF
TGTGCCAGCAGCCCACTAGCGGATTTCTACAATGAGCAGTTCTTC
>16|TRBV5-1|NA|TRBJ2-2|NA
CASSLDGGANTGELFF
TGCGCCAGCAGCTTGGATGGAGGGGCGAACACCGGGGAGCTGTTTTTT
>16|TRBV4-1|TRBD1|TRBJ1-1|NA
CASSQGQGARGLEAFF
TGCGCCAGCAGCCAAGGCCAGGGGGCTCGAGGGCTTGAAGCTTTCTTT
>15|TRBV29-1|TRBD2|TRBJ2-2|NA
CSVEESGRESGELFF
TGCAGCGTTGAAGAAAGCGGGAGGGAATCCGGGGAGCTGTTTTTT
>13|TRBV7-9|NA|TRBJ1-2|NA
CSSSSDLFYGYTF
TGTTCCAGCAGCTCGGACTTGTTCTATGGCTACACCTTC